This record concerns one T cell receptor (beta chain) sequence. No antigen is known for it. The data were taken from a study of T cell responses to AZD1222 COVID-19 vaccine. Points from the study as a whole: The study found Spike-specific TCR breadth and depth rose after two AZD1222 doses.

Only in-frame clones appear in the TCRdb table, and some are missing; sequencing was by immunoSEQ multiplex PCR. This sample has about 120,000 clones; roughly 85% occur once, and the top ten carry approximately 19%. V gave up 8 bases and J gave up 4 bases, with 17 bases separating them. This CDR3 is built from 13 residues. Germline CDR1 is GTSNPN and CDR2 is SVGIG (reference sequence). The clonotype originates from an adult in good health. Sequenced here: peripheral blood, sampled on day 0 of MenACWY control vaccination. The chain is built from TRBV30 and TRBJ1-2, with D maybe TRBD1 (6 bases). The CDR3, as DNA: TGTGCCGGCAGAAAGGCCAGGGGCTATGGCTACACCTTC. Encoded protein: CAGRKARGYGYTF. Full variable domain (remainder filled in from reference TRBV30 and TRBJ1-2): SQTIHQWPATLVQPVGSPLSLECTVEGTSNPNLYWYRQAAGRGLQLLFYSVGIGQISSEVPQNLSASRPQDRQFILSSKKLLLSDSGFYLCAGRKARGYGYTFGSGTRLTVV.